Included here is one TCR beta chain sequence, with context. The sample holds a few counts of this clone. What antigen it recognizes has not been identified. No base-level quality is on record; no much larger clone is a single base apart. The donors were healthy, HIV-negative adults with no recently reported acute infections or vaccinations. All donors were Caucasian adults living in Nashville, Tennessee, USA. For unsorted samples, about 90 million PBMCs were counted, and genomic DNA was extracted using the QIAamp DNA Blood Mini kit. Blood was collected by leukapheresis, and PBMCs were isolated by Ficoll-Histopaque density gradient centrifugation and then cryopreserved in liquid nitrogen vapor phase. At the junction V is shortened by 0 bases and J by 4 bases; bases outside the gene matches: 5. The CDR3 contains 16 residues, cysteine and phenylalanine counted. The kept DNA is CDR3 alone, 48 bases in frame from the first base. The germline V gene specifies SGHTA as CDR1 and FQGTGA as CDR2.

Using the deep immunoSEQ assay, TCR CDR3 regions were amplified from genomic DNA by multiplex PCR. Extracted genomic DNA from each cell subset was distributed evenly across all wells of several immunoSEQ 96-well plates, and each plate was treated as a replicate. Each replicate PCR for unsorted PBMC received about 0.3 ug genomic DNA, equal to around 30,000 T cell genomes. Ten immunoSEQ deep assay plates were used to sequence unsorted PBMC genomic DNA. Purified libraries were quantified with a Qubit 3.0 fluorometer, sized on a Bioanalyzer 2100, and re-quantified with the KAPA Library Quantification kit. Every immunoSEQ 96-well plate was sequenced on a separate single-read 150-cycle Illumina NextSeq 550 flow cell. The paper's processing steps were these. Because the immunoSEQ output included only junctional sequences and no quality scores, the filtering could not be the same as the filtering used for full-length reads. Sequences were annotated with PyIR, a Python wrapper for IgBLAST v1.9, and V/J genes and CDR3 were assigned using IMGT germline references. Reads with weak V/J assignments (E-value above 1e-6), missing CDR3, stop codons, out-of-frame junctions, or ambiguous translated residues were removed. V3J clonotypes were defined as sequences sharing the same inferred V gene, J gene, and CDR3 amino acid sequence. The percentage overlap between two repertoires was calculated by dividing the number of shared unique clonotypes by the size of the smaller repertoire. Richness of each repertoire was evaluated using RTK rarefaction, the Chao1 estimator, and Recon v2.1 estimates of unobserved clonotypes. TCRdb limited this immuneACCESS table to in-frame rearrangements with V and J called. A share of clones is missing; checked studies link under half to unresolved V genes, and the rest is unexplained. V and J calls plus clone size are reproduced from that table; the DNA served to infer D and trimming. A total of 400,000 to 500,000 clones appear in this sample, approximately 79% of them only once. The top ten hold more than 10% of the sample.

The source of the sample is a study of shared clonotypes between healthy human individuals (dated by TCRdb to 2019 to 2021). Broadly, across the study: A few men and a couple of women, aged 18 to 49 years, made up the cohort. Blood TCR repertoires of a handful of healthy adults were deeply sequenced to estimate repertoire size and the extent of clonotype sharing between individuals. Libraries were prepared and TCR repertoires were sequenced by different laboratories using diverse techniques, in order to increase sequencing depth and limit assay-specific biases. Each donor's leukapheresis produced roughly between roughly 0.94 and 9.5 billion PBMCs.

What the work shows at the level of the full study, not this receptor alone: The small number of donors limited the genetic and exposure-history diversity represented. Only blood was sampled, and tissue TCR repertoires likely differ from those in blood. Based on pairwise subsampling, the degree of clonotype sharing among donors was expected to be affected by sequencing depth.

Input material: PBMCs. Here the chain combines TRBV7-3 and TRBJ2-2, with TRBD2 matching 7 junction bases. This TCR derives from a woman between 40 and 55 years old in good health. Some clones in this sample may be carry-over from other donors' samples. For the CDR3, the sequence is CASSLTGGPGTGELFF. The nucleotide sequence reads TGTGCCAGCAGCTTAACGGGAGGGCCGGGCACCGGGGAGCTGTTTTTT.